This T cell receptor beta chain emerged from a study of Ad26.COV2.S vaccination and SARS-CoV-2 variants. Study-level background: Among those in the COV1001 Ad26.COV2.S trial arm was the donor. Ad26.COV2.S shots went into the muscle once or twice, 56 days apart. Study-level points and caveats: From the TCR breadth and depth analyses, total T cell responses may have been underestimated.

Treatment described: 15 to 20 received Ad26.COV2.S at low or high dose, single or two shots; roughly 5 received placebo; per-sample allocation not given. Samples were taken on day 63 after the first vaccine or placebo injection. The germline CDR1 and CDR2 sequences are SGHRS and YFSETQ. This CDR3 comprises 16 residues. The junction had 4 bases not matched to a gene; V was cut back by 1 base and J by 4 bases. This clone was seen a few times. The antigen remains unidentified. Sequencing was performed with immunoSEQ multiplex PCR; in TCRdb, only in-frame clones are kept and a portion is missing. Of about 680,000 clones listed, roughly 90% are singletons.

Material: peripheral blood, obtained in a trial of Ad26.COV2.S vaccine versus placebo. This chain connects TRBV5-1 to TRBJ2-3, with 12 bases lining up with TRBD1. The sequence derives from a person between 18 and 65 years old who received the Ad26.COV2.S COVID-19 vaccine or a placebo. The CDR3 sequence is CASSLSGQGAADTQYF. CDR3 in DNA: TGCGCCAGCAGCTTGTCGGGACAGGGGGCCGCAGATACGCAGTATTTT.